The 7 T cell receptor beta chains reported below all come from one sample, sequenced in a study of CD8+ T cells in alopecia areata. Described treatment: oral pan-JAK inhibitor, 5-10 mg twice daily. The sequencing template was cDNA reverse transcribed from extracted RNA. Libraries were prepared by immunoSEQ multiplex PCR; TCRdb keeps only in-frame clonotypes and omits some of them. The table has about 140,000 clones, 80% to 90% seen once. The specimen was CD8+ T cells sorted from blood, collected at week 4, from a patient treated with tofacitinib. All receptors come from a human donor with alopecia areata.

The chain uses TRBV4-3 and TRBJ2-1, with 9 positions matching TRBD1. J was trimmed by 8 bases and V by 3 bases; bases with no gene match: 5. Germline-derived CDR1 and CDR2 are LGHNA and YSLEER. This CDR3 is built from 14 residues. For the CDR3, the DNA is TGCGCCAGCAGCCACGGGACAGGGAGGTATGAGCAGTTCTTC. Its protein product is CASSHGTGRYEQFF.

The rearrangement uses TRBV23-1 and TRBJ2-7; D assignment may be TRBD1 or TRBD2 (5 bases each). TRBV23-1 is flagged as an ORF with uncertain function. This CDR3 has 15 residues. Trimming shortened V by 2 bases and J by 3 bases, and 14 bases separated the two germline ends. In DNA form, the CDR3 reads TGCGCCAGCAGTCAAAAAACGGGACGAGACTACGAGCAGTACTTC. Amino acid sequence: CASSQKTGRDYEQYF.

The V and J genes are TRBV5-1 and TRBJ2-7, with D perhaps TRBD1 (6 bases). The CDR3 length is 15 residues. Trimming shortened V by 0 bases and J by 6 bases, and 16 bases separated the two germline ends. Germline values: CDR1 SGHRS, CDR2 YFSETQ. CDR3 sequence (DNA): TGCGCCAGCAGCTTGGAACAGGGTAAGGTAGGCGAGCAGTACTTC. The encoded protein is CASSLEQGKVGEQYF.

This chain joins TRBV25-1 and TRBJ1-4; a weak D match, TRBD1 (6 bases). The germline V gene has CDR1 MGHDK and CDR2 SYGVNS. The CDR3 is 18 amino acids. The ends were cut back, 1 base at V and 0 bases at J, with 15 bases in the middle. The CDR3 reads CASSEFDRRYTTNEKLFF. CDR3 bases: TGTGCCAGCAGTGAATTTGACAGGCGATACACAACTAATGAAAAACTGTTTTTT.

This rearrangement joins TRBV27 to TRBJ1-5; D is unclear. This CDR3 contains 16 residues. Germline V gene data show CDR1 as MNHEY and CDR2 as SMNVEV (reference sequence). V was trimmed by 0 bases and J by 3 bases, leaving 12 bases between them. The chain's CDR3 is CASSLSVPQANQPQHF. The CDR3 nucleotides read TGTGCCAGCAGTTTATCGGTACCTCAAGCCAATCAGCCCCAGCATTTT.

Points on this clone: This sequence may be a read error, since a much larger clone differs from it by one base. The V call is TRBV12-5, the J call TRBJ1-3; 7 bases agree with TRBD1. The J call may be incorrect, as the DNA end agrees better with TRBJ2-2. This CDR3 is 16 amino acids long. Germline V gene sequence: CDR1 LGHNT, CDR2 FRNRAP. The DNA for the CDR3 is TGTGCTAGTGGTTTCGCGGACAGGAGACACACCGGGGAGCTGTTTTTT. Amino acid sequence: CASGFADRRHTGELFF.

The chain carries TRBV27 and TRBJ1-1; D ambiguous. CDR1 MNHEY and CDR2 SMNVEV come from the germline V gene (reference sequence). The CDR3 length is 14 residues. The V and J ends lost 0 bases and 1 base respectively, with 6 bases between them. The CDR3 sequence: CASSLSWGNTEAFF. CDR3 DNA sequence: TGTGCCAGCAGTTTATCGTGGGGGAACACTGAAGCTTTCTTT.